These T cell receptor beta chains were read from a single sample in a study of OX40 agonist ivuxolimab in advanced cancers. Libraries were prepared by immunoSEQ multiplex PCR; TCRdb keeps only in-frame clonotypes and omits some of them. The sample includes 100,000 to 150,000 clones, over 85% seen only once; the top ten take more than 0.15%. The material was CD4+ or CD8+ T cells sorted from blood, obtained in a trial of the OX40 agonist ivuxolimab. The receptors were sampled from an adult with an advanced solid tumor such as melanoma, head and neck, liver or kidney cancer. The CDR3 runs from the conserved cysteine through the conserved F or W. D genes are given only for firm matches.

v_call	d_call	j_call	cdr3_aa
TRBV6-5	TRBD2	TRBJ2-1	CASSYSRTSGNEQFF
TRBV11-2	.	TRBJ1-1	CASSSRLGFPRQENTEAFF
TRBV18	.	TRBJ2-7	CASSPQGTAHEQYF
TRBV19	.	TRBJ1-1	CASSPGVNTEAFF
TRBV29-1	TRBD1	TRBJ2-4	CSAGQAFDIQYF
TRBV28	TRBD2	TRBJ2-7	CASIPSGPYEQYF
TRBV28	.	TRBJ1-4	CASSRQGMTNEKLFF
TRBV27	.	TRBJ1-1	CASSLSRAEGAFF
TRBV28	.	TRBJ1-2	CASSQRKDYGYTF
TRBV18	.	TRBJ2-2	CASSSLARGTPGELFF
TRBV6-5	.	TRBJ1-4	CASRSLGIDEKLFF
TRBV7-2	.	TRBJ1-2	CASSRGGSLRSGYTF
TRBV7-8	.	TRBJ2-1	CASSLAGSYNEQFF
TRBV7-8	.	TRBJ2-5	CASSLDSPGPQETQYF
TRBV5-1	TRBD1	TRBJ1-2	CASSPRTGGQNYGYTF
TRBV7-6	.	TRBJ2-5	CASSSWSQETQYF
TRBV12-5	TRBD1	TRBJ1-2	CASGSLSRGRFYGYTF
TRBV28	TRBD2	TRBJ2-7	CASSPRGGSSYEQYF
TRBV5-1	.	TRBJ1-3	CASSSLAGPSSGNTIYF
TRBV27	TRBD1	TRBJ1-1	CASGTAARNTEAFF
TRBV7-8	TRBD1	TRBJ1-5	CASSLVTGGQPQHF
TRBV21-1	.	TRBJ2-7	CASSTAGGTSGPTYEQYF
TRBV5-4	.	TRBJ2-2	CASSAPGLADTGELFF
TRBV5-6	.	TRBJ2-6	CASRPLAGRANVLTF
TRBV10-3	TRBD2	TRBJ2-3	CAMSSGGAPTDTQYF
TRBV11-2	.	TRBJ2-4	CASRVASAKNIQYF
TRBV12-5	.	TRBJ2-4	CASGLGAGTKNIQYF
TRBV14	.	TRBJ2-1	CASSQDHRMRPFF
TRBV14	.	TRBJ2-2	CASSQVQPGSGELFF
TRBV9	.	TRBJ1-6	CASSVETGQNSPLHF
TRBV10-2	.	TRBJ1-3	CASSASSAASSGNTIYF
TRBV28	.	TRBJ2-1	CASSLYGRYNEQFF
TRBV6-1	.	TRBJ1-5	CASSDQGRGQPQHF
TRBV19	TRBD1	TRBJ2-2	CASSTRDRGNTGELFF
TRBV6-5	TRBD1	TRBJ2-5	CASSYSDRAGETQYF
TRBV5-4	.	TRBJ2-5	CASSLGAGTIKETQYF
TRBV6-1	.	TRBJ2-5	CASIPPGGAQETQYF
TRBV7-3	.	TRBJ2-3	CASSSSYTDTQYF
TRBV7-3	TRBD2	TRBJ2-2	CASSSRGGAGELFF
TRBV19	.	TRBJ1-2	CASSVSAWGYTF
TRBV18	.	TRBJ1-1	CASSPIPRGENTEAFF
TRBV4-3	TRBD1	TRBJ2-1	CASSQGGTGIVYNEQFF
TRBV6-6	.	TRBJ1-4	CASSSTGEKLFF
TRBV6-6	.	TRBJ1-3	CASSVTGTSGNTIYF
TRBV11-2	.	TRBJ2-1	CASSQDRSYNEQFF
TRBV6-5	.	TRBJ1-2	CASSRNRQDPYGYTF
TRBV6-5	.	TRBJ2-1	CATRADSYNEQFF
TRBV4-1	.	TRBJ2-4	CASSQQGAKNIQYF
TRBV11-2	.	TRBJ2-2	CASSLGAGATGELFF
TRBV7-2	TRBD2	TRBJ2-1	CASSSSSGSSYNEQFF
TRBV19	.	TRBJ1-5	CASSIAGVGYSNQPQHF
TRBV2	TRBD1	TRBJ1-4	CASKPGQGGATNEKLFF
TRBV28	TRBD1	TRBJ1-2	CASTPTGTDTTYGYTF
TRBV10-1	.	TRBJ1-1	CASSYRPNTEAFF
TRBV5-1	.	TRBJ2-1	CASSSATGTTYNEQFF